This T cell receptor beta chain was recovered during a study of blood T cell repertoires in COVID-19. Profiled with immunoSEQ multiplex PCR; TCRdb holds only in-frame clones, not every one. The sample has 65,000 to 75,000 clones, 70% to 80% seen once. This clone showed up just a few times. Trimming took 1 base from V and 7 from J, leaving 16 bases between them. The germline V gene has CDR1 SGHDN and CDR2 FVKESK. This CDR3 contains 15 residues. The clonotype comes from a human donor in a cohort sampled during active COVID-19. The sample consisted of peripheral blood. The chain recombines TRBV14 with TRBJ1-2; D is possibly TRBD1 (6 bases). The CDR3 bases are TGTGCCAGCAGCCAAGTAGCAGGAGCACAGGGTGGCTACACCTTC. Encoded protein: CASSQVAGAQGGYTF.